This T cell receptor (beta chain) was documented in a study of cytomegalovirus exposure and HLA in healthy donors. As for this clone: Its antigen remains unknown.

General study results and limits: Donors belonging to an Asian-associated ancestry cluster reportedly showed fewer N-insertions in productive TCRs than the approximately 690-donor mean, according to what a later analysis found. Follow-up analysis later connected one missense variant in DCLRE1C with trimming of TCR beta V- and J-genes.

It was with 60 Vbeta and 13 Jbeta primers that the PCR ran. The repertoire was sequenced with immunoSEQ multiplex PCR; TCRdb's copy has only in-frame clones and lacks some. The data contain about 73,000 clones, 75% of them singletons. In germline, CDR1 is SGHTA, CDR2 FQGNSA. There are 15 residues in the CDR3. V lost 1 base and J lost 4, with 12 bases in between. V is TRBV7-2 and J is TRBJ2-3, with D possibly being TRBD2 (6 bases). This TCR was sampled from a man between 65 and 80 years old in good health and CMV-seronegative. Sequenced input: PBMCs. CDR3: CASSLGPGVADTQYF. For the CDR3, the DNA is TGTGCCAGCAGCTTAGGTCCGGGAGTGGCAGATACGCAGTATTTT.